Listed here is a single TCR beta chain. Its antigen is not identified. The data were produced by immunoSEQ multiplex PCR, yet TCRdb's version contains in-frame clones alone and is incomplete. The data hold 1 million to 1.3 million clones, with around 78% observed a single time. The CDR3 extends over 10 amino acids. The V gene's germline CDR1 is DFQATT and CDR2 SNEGSKA (reference sequence). The V gene lost 4 bases and the J gene lost 6 bases, with 6 bases spanning the gap. This specimen belongs to a study of shared clonotypes between healthy human individuals. On the study more broadly: Plates per donor: three CD4 naive, three CD4 memory, two CD8 naive, one CD8 memory.

The study, taken as a whole, reports: Around 5.4% of naive CD4 clonotypes were common to a few donors. Memory subsets generally showed smaller estimated richness than naive subsets did. It was only blood that was sampled, and tissue repertoires likely differ.

This sequence was found in a man aged 18 to 35 in good health. Some clones in this sample may be carry-over from other donors' samples. The rearrangement links TRBV20-1 to TRBJ1-1; the D is unclear. The sequenced sample consisted of memory CD4+ T cells from PBMCs. Subset specified: CD45RA-negative fraction. The CDR3, as DNA: TGCAGTGCTAACAATCCTGAAGCTTTCTTT. It is translated as CSANNPEAFF.